Listed here are 17 T cell receptor beta chains from one sample, sequenced in a study of blood T cell repertoires in COVID-19 (dated by TCRdb to the early 2020s). Libraries were made using the immunoSEQ multiplex PCR assay. Imported from immuneACCESS, the table was reduced by TCRdb to in-frame sequences with V and J called. These copies leave out some clones; in studies compared against another copy, an unresolved V gene accounts for under half, and the cause of the remainder is not known. In all, the sample holds approximately 210,000 clones, and more than 70% of those were seen once. Of the sample, 4.3% is held by the ten largest clones. Sequencing used PBMCs or T cells enriched from blood (not recorded which). Receptors originate from a man in his thirties or forties with acute COVID-19.

The V call is TRBV5-1, the J call TRBJ1-6; the match to TRBD1 covers 7 bases. The CDR3 loop spans 15 amino acids. Germline lookup yields CDR1 SGHRS and CDR2 YFSETQ. V shed 4 bases and J 5 bases; nucleotides not matched to a gene: 6. CDR3 sequence reads: CASSAGTADNSPLHF. The CDR3 nucleotides are TGCGCCAGCAGCGCGGGGACAGCTGATAATTCACCCCTCCACTTT.

J is TRBJ2-5 and V is TRBV19, with 12 bases fitting TRBD2. The CDR3 runs to 14 residues. Germline V gives CDR1 LNHDA, CDR2 SQIVND (reference sequence). With V trimmed by 4 bases and J by 4 bases, 1 base remained unmatched. Here the CDR3 reads CASSKGLAGETQYF. The CDR3 nucleotides are TGTGCCAGTAGTAAGGGACTAGCGGGAGAGACCCAGTACTTC.

The CDR3 coding sequence is TGTGCCAGCCGCGGGACAGGGGTGTATGAAAAACTGTTTTTT. It codes for CASRGTGVYEKLFF. The V gene is TRBV7-9, the J gene TRBJ1-4, with TRBD1 identical over 10 bases. Trimming removed 8 bases from V and 6 bases from J; junction bases left unmatched: 6. In germline, CDR1 is SEHNR, CDR2 FQNEAQ (reference sequence). The CDR3 extends over 14 amino acids.

A single count supports this clone. V gene TRBV5-6 combines with J gene TRBJ1-4, with D unresolved. The CDR3 contains 13 residues. Germline CDR1 reads SGHDT; CDR2 reads YYEEEE. The germline V and J ends were trimmed by 0 bases and 5 bases, with 5 bases remaining between them. CDR3 protein: CASSLVGNEKLFF. The CDR3 region has the DNA TGTGCCAGCAGCTTGGTCGGGAATGAAAAACTGTTTTTT.

The J gene is TRBJ1-6, the V gene TRBV5-1; D unclear. Trimming removed 1 base from V and 8 bases from J, with 13 bases in between. This CDR3 contains 15 residues. Per the germline V gene, CDR1 is SGHRS and CDR2 is YFSETQ. The DNA for the CDR3 is TGCGCCAGCAGCTTGATAGACTTGCTGGATTCACCCCTCCACTTT. Its translation: CASSLIDLLDSPLHF.

There are a few counts of this clone. The genes are TRBV12-5 and TRBJ2-5, with D perhaps TRBD1 (5 bases). Trimming shortened V by 5 bases and J by 2 bases, and 9 bases separated the two germline ends. The CDR3 loop spans 13 amino acids. Germline CDR1 and CDR2: LGHNT and FRNRAP. CDR3 coding DNA: TGTGCTAGTGGTCCCAGGGTTCAAGAGACCCAGTACTTC. Its protein is CASGPRVQETQYF. Supplemented by reference TRBV12-5 and TRBJ2-5, the full variable domain reads DARVTQTPRHKVTEMGQEVTMRCQPILGHNTVFWYRQTMMQGLELLAYFRNRAPLDDSGMPKDRFSAEMPDATLATLKIQPSEPRDSAVYFCASGPRVQETQYFGPGTRLLVL.

This clone was detected only a few times. The gene calls are TRBV19 and TRBJ1-3; TRBD1 matches 7 bases. The ends lost 5 bases at V and 3 bases at J; junction bases unmatched: 10. CDR1 is LNHDA and CDR2 is SQIVND in the germline V gene (reference sequence). The length of the CDR3 is 16 residues. In nucleotides, the CDR3 is TGTGCCAGTAGTTACTTTCGGGACAGTCTTGGAAACACCATATATTTT. It yields the protein CASSYFRDSLGNTIYF.

This chain joins TRBV12-3 or TRBV12-4 and TRBJ2-7; 7 bases line up with TRBD1. The CDR3 runs 11 residues. The trim removed 5 bases at V and 6 bases at J, leaving 1 base unmatched. The CDR3 reads CASSPGGEQYF. The DNA for the CDR3 is TGTGCCAGCAGTCCAGGGGGCGAGCAGTACTTC.

The chain joins TRBV7-9 to TRBJ1-1; possible D gene TRBD1, 6 bases. The CDR3 has 13 residues. The germline V gene has CDR1 SEHNR and CDR2 FQNEAQ (reference sequence). Trimming cost V 6 bases and J 6 bases, with 14 bases left between them. The CDR3 region is CASRGTGSAEAFF. The CDR3 bases are TGTGCCAGCAGAGGAACAGGGTCCGCTGAAGCTTTCTTT. The full variable domain, with the rest looked up from reference TRBV7-9 and TRBJ1-1, is DTGVSQNPRHKITKRGQNVTFRCDPISEHNRLYWYRQTLGQGPEFLTYFQNEAQLEKSRLLSDRFSAERPKGSFSTLEIQRTEQGDSAMYLCASRGTGSAEAFFGQGTRLTVV.

The chain has TRBV7-3 and TRBJ2-7, with TRBD1 as a possible D gene (6 bases). Trimming took 3 bases from V and 2 from J, leaving 14 bases between them. CDR1 is SGHTA, CDR2 FQGTGA, per germline. The length of the CDR3 is 15 residues. CDR3 DNA sequence: TGTGCCAGCAGCTTGGGGGCGGCAGGGGCCTACGAGCAGTACTTC. This translates into CASSLGAAGAYEQYF.

This clone was seen a few times. The V call is TRBV3-1 (or the pseudogene TRBV3-2), the J call TRBJ1-1, with D perhaps TRBD1 (6 bases). Trimming left V 1 base short and J 1 base short, with 10 bases between. CDR1 is LGHDT, CDR2 YNNKEL, per germline (reference sequence). The CDR3 is 15 residues long. The CDR3 DNA sequence: TGTGCCAGCAGCCAAGTATCGGACAGGAACACTGAAGCTTTCTTT. Its translation: CASSQVSDRNTEAFF.

CDR3 nucleotides: TGTGCCAGCAGCCGGGCGGGAAACACCATATATTTT. Its protein product is CASSRAGNTIYF. This chain joins TRBV3-1 (or the pseudogene TRBV3-2) and TRBJ1-3; D uncertain. CDR1 and CDR2 from the germline V gene are LGHDT and YNNKEL (reference sequence). V was cut by 4 bases and J by 4 bases, with 5 bases left in between. The CDR3 loop spans 12 amino acids.

V and J are TRBV6-5 and TRBJ2-7; TRBD1 agrees at 7 bases. J gave up 6 bases and V 2 bases, and 7 bases lay outside the gene matches. This CDR3 has 14 amino acids. Germline V lookup: CDR1 MNHEY, CDR2 SVGAGI. The chain's CDR3 is CASSYDRVRREQYF. The CDR3 nucleotides read TGTGCCAGCAGTTACGACAGGGTAAGGCGCGAGCAGTACTTC.

The chain couples TRBV7-3 to TRBJ1-2, with 9 bases identical to TRBD1. Germline values: CDR1 SGHTA, CDR2 FQGTGA. V was clipped by 4 bases and J by 3 bases; unmatched bases: 3. The CDR3 totals 14 residues. CDR3 nucleotide sequence: TGTGCCAGCAGCTCGACAGGGGGTGACTATGGCTACACCTTC. This sequence encodes CASSSTGGDYGYTF.

This rearrangement joins TRBV30 to TRBJ1-5; no definite D call. The CDR3 is 14 amino acids. V lost 3 bases and J 2 bases, leaving 11 bases between the germline ends. The V gene's germline CDR1 is GTSNPN and CDR2 SVGIG (reference sequence). The CDR3 DNA follows: TGTGCCTGGAGCGGAGAGTTGGGCAATCAGCCCCAGCATTTT. Translating it yields CAWSGELGNQPQHF.

This clone has a single count. In nucleotides, the CDR3 is TGTGCCAGTAGTATAGACGGACAGGGAAAAGCTTTCTTT. It yields the protein CASSIDGQGKAFF. This chain uses TRBV19 with TRBJ1-1, with 8 bases that match TRBD1. The CDR3 is 13 amino acids. J was trimmed by 9 bases and V by 0 bases; bases with no gene match: 3. Germline CDR1 reads LNHDA; CDR2 reads SQIVND (reference sequence).

The chain has TRBV7-2 and TRBJ1-2, with D possibly TRBD1 on 6 matching bases. CDR3 length: 12 amino acids. The V end was cut by 5 bases, the J end by 8 bases, with 12 bases between. Per germline, CDR1 SGHTA and CDR2 FQGNSA. Here the CDR3 reads CASSAQGRGYTF. DNA for the CDR3: TGTGCCAGCAGCGCGCAGGGGAGAGGCTACACCTTC.